The 24 T cell receptor beta chains below were found in one sample sequenced in a study of T cells in Graves' hyperthyroidism and ophthalmopathy. TCR beta CDR3 regions were amplified from RNA. In the first-round RT-PCR of the TCR CDR3, the HTBI primer set was used. Using its own MiXCR run on the multiplex PCR reads, TCRdb lists one record per CDR3 protein. Among 600,000 to 750,000 distinct CDR3 sequences listed, around 16% were seen once. Source material: blood. The receptors come from a man aged 45-60 years with Graves' hyperthyroidism.

This chain connects TRBV5-5 to TRBJ1-6, with 10 bases identical to TRBD1. With V trimmed by 5 bases and J by 8 bases, 7 bases remained unmatched. The V gene's germline CDR1 is SGHKS and CDR2 YYEKEE (reference sequence). The CDR3 length is 15 residues. CDR3 coding DNA: TGTGCCAGCAGTTCTGACAGGGGGCCCCATTCACCCCTCCACTTT. This gives the protein CASSSDRGPHSPLHF.

This clonotype has a single count. This may arise from a read error, as a much more abundant clone is one base away. The rearrangement uses TRBV18 and TRBJ2-1; D may be TRBD2 (5 bases). There are 16 residues in the CDR3. Per germline, CDR1 KGHSH and CDR2 LQKENI. CDR3 DNA: TGTGCCGGCTCACCACCGCTAGCCCTCTTGGCCAATGAGCAGTTCTTC. It specifies CAGSPPLALLANEQFF.

CDR3 DNA sequence: TGTGCCTGGAGCGTGTTAGGGGCTGGGGCCAACGTCCTGACTTTC. Translation: CAWSVLGAGANVLTF. The chain has TRBV30 and TRBJ2-6; weak D call: TRBD1 (5 bases). The V end was cut by 3 bases, the J end by 2 bases, with 11 bases between. Per the germline V gene, CDR1 is GTSNPN and CDR2 is SVGIG (reference sequence). The CDR3 sequence is 15 residues long.

In this sample, this clonotype turned up many times. This chain joins TRBV24-1 and TRBJ2-1; D unclear. Between the trimmed V and J ends, which lost 3 bases and 6 bases, there was a span of 17 bases. This CDR3 is 16 amino acids long. CDR1 is KGHDR, CDR2 SFDVKD, per germline. CDR3 nucleotide sequence: TGTGCCACCAGTGATCCCGGACGGAATCTCCCCAATGAGCAGTTCTTC. Translating gives CATSDPGRNLPNEQFF.

This clonotype was counted many times. The chain combines TRBV7-9 with TRBJ1-1; D unresolved. V lost 7 bases, J lost 3 bases, and 9 bases lay in between. The CDR3 runs 12 residues. The germline V gene encodes CDR1 SEHNR and CDR2 FQNEAQ (reference sequence). DNA of the CDR3: TGTGCCAGCACAAACCGGGACACTGAAGCTTTCTTT. Its protein product is CASTNRDTEAFF.

V is TRBV20-1 and J is TRBJ1-5; the D gene is possibly TRBD1 (6 bases). Between the trimmed V and J ends, which lost 3 bases and 0 bases, there was a span of 15 bases. This CDR3 has 16 amino acids. Germline V gives CDR1 DFQATT, CDR2 SNEGSKA (reference sequence). In DNA form, the CDR3 reads TGCAGTGCTAGGGGCAGGGGATACGTTAGCAATCAGCCCCAGCATTTT. This codes for CSARGRGYVSNQPQHF.

The rearrangement uses TRBV6-1 and TRBJ2-5; D tentatively fits TRBD1 or TRBD2 (5 bases each). In germline, CDR1 is MNHNS, CDR2 SASEGT. V was trimmed by 5 bases and J by 9 bases, leaving 19 bases between them. The CDR3 has 14 amino acids. CDR3 sequence (DNA): TGTGCCAGCAGTCGCGACGCGGCCGTGGGGGCCCAGTACTTC. Translated, it gives CASSRDAAVGAQYF.

A note on this clonotype: Since a much larger clone is just one base distant, this may be a read error. The chain couples TRBV7-8 to TRBJ1-2; weak D call: TRBD1 (5 bases). Trimming removed 5 bases from V and 8 bases from J, with 18 bases in between. This CDR3 comprises 14 residues. Germline-derived CDR1 and CDR2 are SGHVS and FQNEAQ. For the CDR3, the DNA is TGTGCCAGCAGCCCCGGGAGGGGAGAGAAGGGCTACACCTTC. Protein: CASSPGRGEKGYTF.

This clonotype was found many times. V and J are TRBV12-3 or TRBV12-4 and TRBJ2-2, with D maybe TRBD2 (5 bases). There are 16 residues in the CDR3. The V end was cut by 6 bases, the J end by 3 bases, with 17 bases between. The chain's CDR3 is CASSSESSEHTGELFF. The CDR3, as DNA: TGTGCCAGCAGCTCCGAGAGTAGCGAACACACCGGGGAGCTGTTTTTT.

Here the CDR3 reads CASSWQGNEKLFF. CDR3 sequence (DNA): TGTGCCAGCAGTTGGCAGGGAAATGAAAAACTGTTTTTT. The gene calls are TRBV6-9 and TRBJ1-4, with a tentative D call TRBD1 (5 bases). CDR1 and CDR2 (germline): MNHGY, SVAAGI. Trimming cost V 4 bases and J 5 bases, with 8 bases left between them. This CDR3 comprises 13 residues.

The gene calls are TRBV28 and TRBJ1-1; 7 bases line up with TRBD1. Germline CDR1 is MDHEN and CDR2 is SYDVKM. The CDR3 spans 13 residues. Losses at the gene ends were 10 bases for V and 5 bases for J; bases not matched to a gene: 10. The CDR3 bases are TGTGCCACTGAAAGGGGGCCGGGGACTGAAGCTTTCTTT. Translated, it gives CATERGPGTEAFF.

This clonotype was picked up a small number of times. This chain connects TRBV12-3 or TRBV12-4 to TRBJ2-3; maybe TRBD1 (6 bases). The V and J ends lost 5 bases and 2 bases respectively, with 20 bases between them. The CDR3 has 17 amino acids. CDR3 nucleotide sequence: TGTGCCAGCAGTAAACTGGGACATTGGCTTAACACAGATACGCAGTATTTT. Protein sequence: CASSKLGHWLNTDTQYF.

J is TRBJ2-7 and V is TRBV28; D ambiguous. This CDR3 has 13 amino acids. V was clipped by 7 bases and J by 5 bases, with 15 bases between them. Germline loops: CDR1 MDHEN, CDR2 SYDVKM. CDR3 bases: TGTGCCAGCACCCTCCGATGGTTCGACGAGCAGTACTTC. It specifies CASTLRWFDEQYF.

The sample holds many counts of this clonotype. This chain connects TRBV7-3 to TRBJ2-1; TRBD1 matches 10 bases. The CDR3 has 15 residues. Trimming removed 5 bases from V and 8 bases from J; junction bases left unmatched: 9. The germline gives CDR1 SGHTA, CDR2 FQGTGA. CDR3 nucleotide sequence: TGTGCCAGCAGCCACCGGGACAGGGGAAACTATGAGCAGTTCTTC. Amino acids: CASSHRDRGNYEQFF.

Ten or more counts support this clonotype. The gene calls are TRBV12-3 or TRBV12-4 and TRBJ1-1; D perhaps matches TRBD1 (5 bases). V gave up 7 bases and J gave up 1 base, with 10 bases separating them. This CDR3 comprises 13 residues. The CDR3 spells CASTGPGNTEAFF. The DNA for the CDR3 is TGTGCCAGCACGGGACCCGGGAACACTGAAGCTTTCTTT.

The rearrangement links TRBV3-1 to TRBJ2-7; TRBD2 matches at 15 bases. V gave up 4 bases and J gave up 7 bases; unmatched junction bases: 2. Looked up from germline, CDR1 is LGHDT and CDR2 is YNNKEL (reference sequence). The CDR3 is made up of 14 amino acids. The DNA of the CDR3 is TGTGCCAGCAGCCTGGGGACTAGCGGGAGGGAGCAGTACTTC. This translates into CASSLGTSGREQYF.

To note about this clonotype: A much larger clone differs from this one at a single base, so this may be a read error. This rearrangement joins TRBV19 to TRBJ2-1, with 8 positions matching TRBD2. This CDR3 comprises 14 residues. The germline V gene encodes CDR1 LNHDA and CDR2 SQIVND (reference sequence). CDR3 sequence: CTSSISGSNTEQFF. The CDR3 nucleotides read TGTACCAGTAGTATAAGCGGGAGTAACACTGAGCAGTTCTTC.

V usage is TRBV24-1 and J usage is TRBJ2-3; 12 bases are a match to TRBD1. V shed 12 bases and J 5 bases; nucleotides not matched to a gene: 11. This CDR3 spans 15 amino acids. The germline gives CDR1 KGHDR, CDR2 SFDVKD. Written as DNA, the CDR3 is TGTGCCGCCTCCGGGACAGGGGGCCCGGGAGATACGCAGTATTTT. It codes for CAASGTGGPGDTQYF.

This clonotype has ten or more counts. The J gene is TRBJ2-1, the V gene TRBV11-3, with TRBD2 identical over 15 bases. V trimming: 5 bases; J trimming: 7 bases; junction bases outside the gene matches: 9. The CDR3 is 17 residues long. The germline CDR1 and CDR2 sequences are SGHNT and YENEEA. The CDR3: CASSPGTSGRSGNEQFF. The CDR3 DNA reads TGTGCCAGCAGCCCCGGGACTAGCGGGAGGTCCGGAAATGAGCAGTTCTTC.

The rearrangement joins TRBV7-6 to TRBJ1-2; a possible D gene is TRBD1 (5 bases). Trimming left V 5 bases short and J 8 bases short, with 15 bases between. The CDR3 length is 13 residues. Germline V gives CDR1 SGHVS, CDR2 FNYEAQ. This CDR3 is CASSPPGEVGYTF. In nucleotides, the CDR3 is TGTGCCAGCAGCCCCCCGGGGGAGGTGGGCTACACCTTC.

In its sample, this clonotype was seen a few times. V gene TRBV30 combines with J gene TRBJ2-7; the match to TRBD1 covers 8 bases. The CDR3 runs 14 residues. Per germline, CDR1 GTSNPN and CDR2 SVGIG (reference sequence). Trimming took 1 base from V and 6 from J; bases not matched to a gene: 8. CDR3 residues: CAWSEQAGGFEQYF. The CDR3 region has the DNA TGTGCCTGGAGTGAACAGGCAGGGGGCTTCGAGCAGTACTTC.

The rearrangement joins TRBV6-5 to TRBJ2-1; D may be TRBD1 (6 bases). Germline V gene sequence: CDR1 MNHEY, CDR2 SVGAGI. The germline V and J ends were trimmed by 6 bases and 6 bases, with 21 bases remaining between them. This CDR3 contains 16 residues. CDR3 residues: CASRLHRSGVGNEQFF. The CDR3 region has the DNA TGTGCCAGCAGGTTACATAGGTCAGGGGTCGGCAATGAGCAGTTCTTC.

The J gene is TRBJ1-3, the V gene TRBV25-1; TRBD1 is a possible D gene (6 bases). Germline V gene lookup returns CDR1 MGHDK and CDR2 SYGVNS. The CDR3 contains 16 residues. The V gene lost 6 bases and the J gene lost 0 bases, with 15 bases spanning the gap. The CDR3 spells CASREPGHISGNTIYF. CDR3 bases: TGTGCCAGCAGGGAACCGGGACACATCTCTGGAAACACCATATATTTT.

Points on this clonotype: A clone one base away is much larger, so this may be a read error. The genes are TRBV29-1 and TRBJ2-1; D is possibly TRBD2 (5 bases). This CDR3 contains 12 residues. In germline, CDR1 is SQVTM, CDR2 ANQGSEA. The chain's CDR3 is CTSVGVYNVQFF. The CDR3 nucleotides are TGCACCTCCGTCGGGGTCTACAATGTGCAGTTCTTC.